One and the same sample provided the 2 T cell receptor beta chains below, sequenced in a study of CD8+ T cells in alopecia areata. Treatment here: oral pan-JAK inhibitor, 5-10 mg twice daily. RNA extraction was followed by reverse transcription into cDNA, which acted as the sequencing template. The assay was immunoSEQ multiplex PCR, and TCRdb's table has in-frame clones only and misses some. The repertoire has 150,000 to 200,000 clones, around three fifths of them found once; the top ten carry 0.85% to 1.3%. Sequencing was performed on CD4+ T cells sorted from blood, taken at week 24, from a patient treated with tofacitinib. The receptors come from a human donor with alopecia areata.

This sequence joins TRBV9 and TRBJ2-3, with D perhaps matching TRBD1 (6 bases). Germline V gene sequence: CDR1 SGDLS, CDR2 YYNGEE. With 3 bases removed from V and 3 bases from J, the gap between germline ends came to 11 bases. This CDR3 is 14 amino acids long. CDR3 sequence reads: CASSAGELTDTQYF. DNA for the CDR3: TGTGCCAGCAGCGCAGGGGAACTAACAGATACGCAGTATTTT.

This chain links TRBV5-6 with TRBJ2-3, with D possibly being TRBD1 (6 bases). The CDR3 extends over 16 amino acids. V was shortened by 1 base and J by 0 bases, with 12 bases between the two germline ends. Germline loops: CDR1 SGHDT, CDR2 YYEEEE. The CDR3 DNA reads TGTGCCAGCAGCTTGTACGTGGGGGCTAGCACAGATACGCAGTATTTT. This translates into CASSLYVGASTDTQYF.